The TCR beta chain under discussion was sequenced for a study of blood T cell repertoires in COVID-19. For the study at large: The United States, Italy and Spain provided the acute and convalescent COVID-19 samples.

V was pared by 0 bases and J by 2 bases, with 9 bases between. Germline V lookup: CDR1 SGHDT, CDR2 YYEEEE. This CDR3 is built from 15 residues. Data came from immunoSEQ multiplex PCR; TCRdb stores just in-frame clones and leaves some out. The data show about 210,000 clones, roughly four fifths seen once. The gene calls are TRBV5-6 and TRBJ1-3, with a weak D call TRBD1 (6 bases). Sequencing was performed on peripheral blood. The receptor was isolated from a woman between 35 and 50 years old with acute or convalescent COVID-19. In nucleotides, the CDR3 is TGTGCCAGCAGCTTGGCCAACAGGGCTGGAAACACCATATATTTT. Protein sequence: CASSLANRAGNTIYF. Based on the CDR3 plus reference TRBV5-6 and TRBJ1-3, the full variable domain is DAGVTQSPTHLIKTRGQQVTLRCSPKSGHDTVSWYQQALGQGPQFIFQYYEEEERQRGNFPDRFSGHQFPNYSSELNVNALLLGDSALYLCASSLANRAGNTIYFGEGSWLTVV.